The rows below give T cell receptor beta chains drawn from one sample of a study of spatial heterogeneity in lung cancer. From the 5' RACE reads, TCRdb called clonotypes with MiXCR, one entry per CDR3 protein. The top ten clones hold roughly a tenth of a sample with 5,000 to 7,000 distinct CDR3 sequences, about 16% of them seen once. This specimen consisted of lung tumor tissue, obtained at surgery. The receptors come from a male donor with early-stage non-small cell lung cancer. Each CDR3 is given with its conserved first and last residue. The D gene is left open where the match is weak. The size of a clone is reported for some rows only, either as once, few or many, or as a class for expanded clones.

abundance: medium-sized
j_gene: TRBJ2-3
d_gene: NA
v_gene: TRBV6-2/TRBV6-3
CDR3nt: TGTGCCAGCGCCTGGGGGGCTACGCAGTATTTT
CDR3aa: CASAWGATQYF

abundance: NA
j_gene: TRBJ1-1
d_gene: TRBD1
v_gene: TRBV12-3/TRBV12-4
CDR3nt: TGTGCCAGCAGTTTATGGACAGGGGCCGATGGGAATACTGAAGCTTTCTTT
CDR3aa: CASSLWTGADGNTEAFF

abundance: medium-sized
j_gene: TRBJ1-1
d_gene: NA
v_gene: TRBV3-1
CDR3nt: TGTGCCAGCAGCCAAGCCTCCCGGGAAGCTTTCTTT
CDR3aa: CASSQASREAFF

abundance: NA
j_gene: TRBJ2-7
d_gene: TRBD1
v_gene: TRBV18
CDR3nt: TGTGCCAGCTCCCAGGGGGCGACCTACGAGCAGTACTTC
CDR3aa: CASSQGATYEQYF

abundance: medium-sized
j_gene: TRBJ1-5
d_gene: NA
v_gene: TRBV2
CDR3nt: TGTGCCAGCACCCTGTCGACAGGTTCCAATCAGCCCCAGCATTTT
CDR3aa: CASTLSTGSNQPQHF

abundance: few
j_gene: TRBJ2-1
d_gene: TRBD2
v_gene: TRBV19
CDR3nt: TGTGCCAGTAGTATAGGGACTAGCCGCAATGAGCAGTTCTTC
CDR3aa: CASSIGTSRNEQFF

abundance: many
j_gene: TRBJ2-7
d_gene: TRBD2
v_gene: TRBV7-2
CDR3nt: TGTGCCAGCAGCTTGGGCGGGGGGTACGCCTACGAGCAGTACTTC
CDR3aa: CASSLGGGYAYEQYF

abundance: many
j_gene: TRBJ2-5
d_gene: TRBD1
v_gene: TRBV7-9
CDR3nt: TGTGCCAGCAGCTTGGAAACAGGGGGCGCAGCGGCCCAGTACTTC
CDR3aa: CASSLETGGAAAQYF

abundance: few
j_gene: TRBJ2-7
d_gene: NA
v_gene: TRBV3-1
CDR3nt: TGTGCCAGCAGCCGAGAACTGGGGGAGCAGTACTTC
CDR3aa: CASSRELGEQYF

abundance: medium-sized
j_gene: TRBJ1-1
d_gene: NA
v_gene: TRBV5-5
CDR3nt: TGTGCCAGCAGCTTGCGAGCAGGGACGAACACTGAAGCTTTCTTT
CDR3aa: CASSLRAGTNTEAFF

abundance: medium-sized
j_gene: TRBJ2-3
d_gene: NA
v_gene: TRBV7-9
CDR3nt: TGTGCCAGCAGCTTATACGATAGGGAAGATACGCAGTATTTT
CDR3aa: CASSLYDREDTQYF

abundance: few
j_gene: TRBJ2-7
d_gene: TRBD1
v_gene: TRBV28
CDR3nt: TGTGCCAGCAGCCCGAGGACAGGGTACGCCTACGAGCAGTACTTC
CDR3aa: CASSPRTGYAYEQYF

abundance: few
j_gene: TRBJ2-1
d_gene: NA
v_gene: TRBV20-1
CDR3nt: TGCAGTGCTAGAGTCCCTGGGGGCCAAGGGGAGCAGTTCTTC
CDR3aa: CSARVPGGQGEQFF

abundance: medium-sized
j_gene: TRBJ2-2
d_gene: TRBD2
v_gene: TRBV28
CDR3nt: TGTGCCAGCAGTCGACTAGCCCTGAACACCGGGGAGCTGTTTTTT
CDR3aa: CASSRLALNTGELFF

abundance: medium-sized
j_gene: TRBJ1-4
d_gene: NA
v_gene: TRBV7-2
CDR3nt: TGTGCCAGCAGCCGGACAGCTAATGAAAAACTGTTTTTT
CDR3aa: CASSRTANEKLFF

abundance: medium-sized
j_gene: TRBJ2-1
d_gene: TRBD2
v_gene: TRBV12-3/TRBV12-4
CDR3nt: TGTGCCAGCCGACTAGCGTCCAATGAGCAGTTCTTC
CDR3aa: CASRLASNEQFF

abundance: medium-sized
j_gene: TRBJ1-5
d_gene: NA
v_gene: TRBV7-2
CDR3nt: TGTGCCAGCAGCCTACTTCCGGGGGGCCTTAATCAGCCCCAGCATTTT
CDR3aa: CASSLLPGGLNQPQHF

abundance: medium-sized
j_gene: TRBJ2-7
d_gene: TRBD1
v_gene: TRBV12-3/TRBV12-4
CDR3nt: TGTGCCAGCAGTTTAGGGACAGGAGCCTCCTACGAGCAGTACTTC
CDR3aa: CASSLGTGASYEQYF

abundance: few
j_gene: TRBJ2-3
d_gene: NA
v_gene: TRBV7-6
CDR3nt: TGTGCCAGCGGGGGCGGTTCAAGCACAGATACGCAGTATTTT
CDR3aa: CASGGGSSTDTQYF

abundance: NA
j_gene: TRBJ2-5
d_gene: TRBD2
v_gene: TRBV7-9
CDR3nt: TGTGCCAGCAGCGGGACTAGCGGGAGCTTCTCCCGAGAGACCCAGTACTTC
CDR3aa: CASSGTSGSFSRETQYF

abundance: medium-sized
j_gene: TRBJ2-7
d_gene: TRBD1
v_gene: TRBV10-3
CDR3nt: TGTGCCATCAGCTGGGACAGGGACTACGAGCAGTACTTC
CDR3aa: CAISWDRDYEQYF

abundance: medium-sized
j_gene: TRBJ2-3
d_gene: NA
v_gene: TRBV12-3/TRBV12-4
CDR3nt: TGTGCCAGCAGTCTCGGGGGGCTGAACTCAGATACGCAGTATTTT
CDR3aa: CASSLGGLNSDTQYF

abundance: medium-sized
j_gene: TRBJ2-1
d_gene: TRBD2
v_gene: TRBV5-1
CDR3nt: TGCGCCAGCAGCTTGGCCCCTAGCGGGACGGGTGAGCAGTTCTTC
CDR3aa: CASSLAPSGTGEQFF

abundance: NA
j_gene: TRBJ2-5
d_gene: NA
v_gene: TRBV6-2/TRBV6-3
CDR3nt: TGTGCCAGCAGTTACTCGAGTGAGACCCAGTACTTC
CDR3aa: CASSYSSETQYF

abundance: few
j_gene: TRBJ2-3
d_gene: TRBD1
v_gene: TRBV11-2
CDR3nt: TGTGCCAGCAGCCTGGGACAGGGAATGACAGATACGCAGTATTTT
CDR3aa: CASSLGQGMTDTQYF

abundance: few
j_gene: TRBJ2-1
d_gene: NA
v_gene: TRBV12-3/TRBV12-4
CDR3nt: TGTGCCAGCAGTTTAGGTGGCGATACCATACCCTCCTACAATGAGCAGTTCTTC
CDR3aa: CASSLGGDTIPSYNEQFF

abundance: NA
j_gene: TRBJ2-1
d_gene: NA
v_gene: TRBV7-2
CDR3nt: TGTGCCAGCAGCTTAGGCCCAGGGGAGCAGTTCTTC
CDR3aa: CASSLGPGEQFF

abundance: medium-sized
j_gene: TRBJ2-3
d_gene: NA
v_gene: TRBV20-1
CDR3nt: TGCAGTGCTGGGCCTAGCACAGATACGCAGTATTTT
CDR3aa: CSAGPSTDTQYF

abundance: medium-sized
j_gene: TRBJ1-1
d_gene: NA
v_gene: TRBV6-5
CDR3nt: TGTGCCAGCAGTTACTCGGCACGGAGGGACACTGAAGCTTTCTTT
CDR3aa: CASSYSARRDTEAFF

abundance: NA
j_gene: TRBJ2-7
d_gene: TRBD2
v_gene: TRBV20-1
CDR3nt: TGCAGTGCCAGTAGCGGGGTGAGCTCCTACGAGCAGTACTTC
CDR3aa: CSASSGVSSYEQYF

abundance: few
j_gene: TRBJ2-1
d_gene: TRBD1
v_gene: TRBV29-1
CDR3nt: TGCAGCGTTGAAGTGTGGGACAGTGCCTACAATGAGCAGTTCTTC
CDR3aa: CSVEVWDSAYNEQFF

abundance: NA
j_gene: TRBJ1-1
d_gene: NA
v_gene: TRBV2
CDR3nt: TGTGCCAGCAGTGGGGGGGGGAACACTGAAGCTTTCTTT
CDR3aa: CASSGGGNTEAFF

abundance: many
j_gene: TRBJ2-7
d_gene: TRBD1
v_gene: TRBV7-2
CDR3nt: TGTGCCAGCAGCTTCGACAGGGAGTACGAGCAGTACTTC
CDR3aa: CASSFDREYEQYF

abundance: medium-sized
j_gene: TRBJ2-1
d_gene: NA
v_gene: TRBV29-1
CDR3nt: TGCAGCGTTGAAATGGGGAATGAGCAGTTCTTC
CDR3aa: CSVEMGNEQFF

abundance: once
j_gene: TRBJ1-2
d_gene: NA
v_gene: TRBV3-1
CDR3nt: TGTGCCAGCAGCTTATCAGGAGGGAGTAACTATGGCTACACCTTC
CDR3aa: CASSLSGGSNYGYTF

abundance: medium-sized
j_gene: TRBJ1-5
d_gene: TRBD1
v_gene: TRBV5-6
CDR3nt: TGTGCCAGCAGCTTACAGGGGGCTAGTCAGCCCCAGCATTTT
CDR3aa: CASSLQGASQPQHF

abundance: medium-sized
j_gene: TRBJ1-5
d_gene: NA
v_gene: TRBV27
CDR3nt: TGTGCCAGCAGTTTTGGCAGGAATAGCAATCAGCCCCAGCATTTT
CDR3aa: CASSFGRNSNQPQHF

abundance: many
j_gene: TRBJ2-3
d_gene: TRBD2
v_gene: TRBV5-4
CDR3nt: TGTGCCAGCAGCGTACGACTAGCGGGGGGGCCCACAGATACGCAGTATTTT
CDR3aa: CASSVRLAGGPTDTQYF

abundance: medium-sized
j_gene: TRBJ1-1
d_gene: NA
v_gene: TRBV28
CDR3nt: TGTGCCAGCAGTGTGGCCCAAACCATCGGTGGTGAAGCTTTCTTT
CDR3aa: CASSVAQTIGGEAFF

abundance: medium-sized
j_gene: TRBJ2-5
d_gene: NA
v_gene: TRBV5-1
CDR3nt: TGCGCCAGCAGCTTTGGGGCGGTCCATGAGACCCAGTACTTC
CDR3aa: CASSFGAVHETQYF

abundance: medium-sized
j_gene: TRBJ2-1
d_gene: NA
v_gene: TRBV18
CDR3nt: TGTGCCAGCTCCCCCCAACAAGGGATGGGTGAGCAGTTCTTC
CDR3aa: CASSPQQGMGEQFF

abundance: medium-sized
j_gene: TRBJ2-5
d_gene: NA
v_gene: TRBV4-1
CDR3nt: TGCGCCAGCAGCCAAGTTCCGACAGGGAGGGAGACCCAGTACTTC
CDR3aa: CASSQVPTGRETQYF

abundance: medium-sized
j_gene: TRBJ2-1
d_gene: TRBD2
v_gene: TRBV5-4
CDR3nt: TGTGCCAGCCCAGGGGGGCTGGCTAGCGATCCGCGGGGGGGTGAGCAGTTCTTC
CDR3aa: CASPGGLASDPRGGEQFF

abundance: medium-sized
j_gene: TRBJ1-5
d_gene: NA
v_gene: TRBV27
CDR3nt: TGTGCCAGCAGTTCGGGACGCCCGGGGGGCAATCAGCCCCAGCATTTT
CDR3aa: CASSSGRPGGNQPQHF

abundance: medium-sized
j_gene: TRBJ1-5
d_gene: NA
v_gene: TRBV5-1
CDR3nt: TGCGCCAGCAGCCCGGAAGGAACCTCGAGTCCCCAGCATTTT
CDR3aa: CASSPEGTSSPQHF

abundance: medium-sized
j_gene: TRBJ1-1
d_gene: NA
v_gene: TRBV20-1
CDR3nt: TGCAGTGCTAGTCCAGGGCACACTGAAGCTTTCTTT
CDR3aa: CSASPGHTEAFF

abundance: medium-sized
j_gene: TRBJ1-4
d_gene: TRBD1
v_gene: TRBV9
CDR3nt: TGTGCCAGCAGCGTGGGGCAGACAGGGGGCGGTAGGAGTGAAAAACTGTTTTTT
CDR3aa: CASSVGQTGGGRSEKLFF

abundance: medium-sized
j_gene: TRBJ2-2
d_gene: TRBD1
v_gene: TRBV5-1
CDR3nt: TGCGCCAGCAGGGACAGGGGCCCGATCACCGGGGAGCTGTTTTTT
CDR3aa: CASRDRGPITGELFF

abundance: medium-sized
j_gene: TRBJ1-5
d_gene: NA
v_gene: TRBV7-9
CDR3nt: TGTGCCAGCAGCGCCGACACGATGACATACAATCAGCCCCAGCATTTT
CDR3aa: CASSADTMTYNQPQHF

abundance: NA
j_gene: TRBJ2-1
d_gene: NA
v_gene: TRBV4-2
CDR3nt: TGTGCCAGCAGTCACAAGATGCAAATAGCGCTAAACAATGAGCAGTTCTTC
CDR3aa: CASSHKMQIALNNEQFF

abundance: medium-sized
j_gene: TRBJ2-4
d_gene: TRBD1
v_gene: TRBV7-2
CDR3nt: TGTGCCAGCAGCTTATGGGGGACAGGGCGAGTAGCCAAAAACATTCAGTACTTC
CDR3aa: CASSLWGTGRVAKNIQYF

abundance: medium-sized
j_gene: TRBJ1-5
d_gene: TRBD1
v_gene: TRBV19
CDR3nt: TGTGCCAGTAGTACGACAGGGGGTGGGCAGCCCCAGCATTTT
CDR3aa: CASSTTGGGQPQHF

abundance: few
j_gene: TRBJ2-5
d_gene: NA
v_gene: TRBV7-8
CDR3nt: TGTGCCAGCAGCCTCAACCCAGGATCGGTCGAGACCCAGTACTTC
CDR3aa: CASSLNPGSVETQYF

abundance: many
j_gene: TRBJ1-5
d_gene: TRBD1
v_gene: TRBV28
CDR3nt: TGTGAAGCAAGGGACAGGAGGCGCAATCAGCCCCAGCATTTT
CDR3aa: CEARDRRRNQPQHF

abundance: medium-sized
j_gene: TRBJ2-3
d_gene: NA
v_gene: TRBV5-1
CDR3nt: TGCGCCAGCAGCCCGCTGCTCACAGATACGCAGTATTTT
CDR3aa: CASSPLLTDTQYF